Each of the 7 T cell receptor beta chains below was sequenced from the same sample in a study of cytomegalovirus exposure and HLA in healthy donors. The PCR had 60 Vbeta and 13 Jbeta primers. TCRdb's table, derived via immunoSEQ multiplex PCR, lists solely in-frame clones and lacks some. The table shows a few hundred thousand clones, with 60% to 80% occurring only once. The sequenced sample consisted of PBMCs. These receptors were taken from a man between 18 and 35 years old in good health and CMV-seronegative.

The rearrangement links TRBV6-6 to TRBJ1-5; a possible D gene is TRBD1 (5 bases). CDR3 length equals 15 residues. Looked up from germline, CDR1 is MNHNY and CDR2 is SVGAGI (reference sequence). V lost 2 bases, J lost 5 bases, and 13 bases lay in between. CDR3 residues: CASSYAQAVDQPQHF. For the CDR3, the DNA is TGTGCCAGCAGTTACGCACAGGCAGTGGATCAGCCCCAGCATTTT.

The CDR3 loop reads CASSPRDRGYYEQYF. CDR3 nucleotides: TGTGCCAGCAGCCCCCGGGACAGGGGGTATTACGAGCAGTACTTC. The V call is TRBV7-8, the J call TRBJ2-7, with 11 bases aligning to TRBD1. Trimming took 5 bases from V and 4 from J; bases not matched to a gene: 7. Germline V gene data show CDR1 as SGHVS and CDR2 as FQNEAQ. This CDR3 has 15 residues.

The CDR3 here is CASSVGGGDTDTQYF. The CDR3 DNA sequence: TGTGCCAGCAGCGTAGGGGGGGGCGACACAGATACGCAGTATTTT. This chain links TRBV9 with TRBJ2-3; TRBD2 is a possible D gene (7 bases). The V and J ends lost 0 bases and 2 bases respectively, with 10 bases between them. In germline, CDR1 is SGDLS, CDR2 YYNGEE. CDR3 size: 15 residues. The variable domain in full, completed from reference TRBV9 and TRBJ2-3, reads DSGVTQTPKHLITATGQRVTLRCSPRSGDLSVYWYQQSLDQGLQFLIQYYNGEERAKGNILERFSAQQFPDLHSELNLSSLELGDSALYFCASSVGGGDTDTQYFGPGTRLTVL.

J is TRBJ1-1 and V is TRBV11-3; 10 bases are shared with TRBD1. The CDR3 runs 15 residues. Per the germline V gene, CDR1 is SGHNT and CDR2 is YENEEA. Losses at the gene ends were 5 bases for V and 4 bases for J; bases not matched to a gene: 7. This chain's CDR3 is CASSKGQGGTTEAFF. CDR3 bases: TGTGCCAGCAGCAAAGGACAGGGGGGTACCACTGAAGCTTTCTTT.

The J gene is TRBJ2-7, the V gene TRBV30; D remains ambiguous. CDR3 length: 10 residues. Trimming pared 5 bases from V and 4 bases from J, leaving 6 bases between. CDR1 is GTSNPN, CDR2 SVGIG, per germline (reference sequence). CDR3 sequence: CAWGSYEQYF. CDR3 coding DNA: TGTGCCTGGGGCAGTTACGAGCAGTACTTC.

V and J are TRBV7-3 and TRBJ2-6; D gene uncertain. Germline CDR1 and CDR2: SGHTA and FQGTGA. Trimming removed 2 bases at V and 2 bases at J, with 4 bases between. The CDR3 runs to 14 residues. CDR3: CASSLSPGANVLTF. CDR3 in DNA: TGTGCCAGCAGCTTATCTCCTGGGGCCAACGTCCTGACTTTC.

The genes are TRBV6-5 and TRBJ2-3; 13 bases fit TRBD2. Germline CDR1 MNHEY, CDR2 SVGAGI. V lost 3 bases and J lost 2; bases outside the gene matches: 2. The CDR3 length is 16 residues. This CDR3 is CASSYGLAGATDTQYF. The DNA of the CDR3 is TGTGCCAGCAGTTATGGACTAGCGGGGGCCACAGATACGCAGTATTTT.